This TCR beta chain was retrieved from a study of T-cell memory formation after mild COVID-19. The CDR3 covers 13 residues. Germline CDR1 reads SGHRS; CDR2 reads YFSETQ. V was pared by 1 base and J by 6 bases, with 9 bases between. In this sample, this clonotype turned up many times. TCRdb itself ran the 5' RACE reads through MiXCR, one entry per CDR3 protein. This sample carries approximately 300,000 distinct CDR3 sequences, 19% of them seen once, and the ten largest clones take around 20%. The gene calls are TRBV5-1 and TRBJ2-3; D may be TRBD1 (6 bases). This sequence originates from a man aged 18-30 years who had mild COVID-19 (a few samples of this study predate the infection). Cell type and time point are not known. What was sequenced was PBMCs or a T cell subset sorted from them (not recorded which). CDR3 nucleotides: TGCGCCAGCAGCTTGCACAGGGTGGATACGCAGTATTTT. This gives the protein CASSLHRVDTQYF.